Below, 16 T cell receptor beta chains from the same sample are listed, as sequenced in a study of identical twins. TCRdb used MiXCR to reprocess the 5' RACE reads, holding one entry per CDR3 protein. The data show about 340,000 distinct CDR3 sequences, 10% to 15% seen once. Separately, the same data were catalogued under a study of yellow fever vaccine responses in identical twins.

The source material was CD8+ T cells sorted from blood. These receptors came from a woman aged 18-35 years in good health.

The chain combines TRBV6-2 or TRBV6-3 with TRBJ2-2; possibly TRBD1 or TRBD2 for D (6 bases each). The CDR3 consists of 14 residues. CDR1 and CDR2 from the germline V gene are MNHEY and SVGEGT. V was pared by 6 bases and J by 8 bases, with 16 bases between. In DNA, the CDR3 is TGTGCCAGCAGCGGGGGCCATGATGTAGGGGAGCTGTTTTTT. Translated: CASSGGHDVGELFF.

The chain carries TRBV20-1 and TRBJ1-1, with D hard to call. The germline V and J ends were trimmed by 4 bases and 2 bases, with 17 bases remaining between them. The germline gives CDR1 DFQATT, CDR2 SNEGSKA (reference sequence). This CDR3 has 15 residues. The CDR3 loop is CSATHHGEFNTEAFF. The CDR3 DNA reads as TGCAGTGCTACCCACCACGGGGAATTCAACACTGAAGCTTTCTTT.

The chain combines TRBV9 with TRBJ2-2; TRBD1 is a possible D gene (5 bases). V gave up 3 bases and J gave up 2 bases, with 17 bases separating them. The CDR3 spans 17 residues. CDR1 and CDR2 from the germline V gene are SGDLS and YYNGEE. The CDR3 nucleotides read TGTGCCAGCAGCGCAACCCGAATACAGGTTAACACCGGGGAGCTGTTTTTT. Amino acid sequence: CASSATRIQVNTGELFF.

This chain connects TRBV6-1 to TRBJ2-3; the match to TRBD2 covers 9 bases. Germline trimming cut 6 bases from V and 3 bases from J; bases unmatched to any gene: 10. Germline V gene data show CDR1 as MNHNS and CDR2 as SASEGT. The CDR3 is made up of 16 amino acids. The CDR3 is CASSPVAGEGTDTQYF. CDR3 nucleotide sequence: TGTGCCAGCAGCCCCGTAGCGGGAGAGGGTACAGATACGCAGTATTTT.

The CDR3, as DNA: TGTGCCAGCAACCCCCCGGAGGGTAAAACTGAAGCTTTCTTT. This encodes CASNPPEGKTEAFF. The rearrangement joins TRBV6-1 to TRBJ1-1; D gene unclear. V was clipped by 7 bases and J by 5 bases, with 17 bases between them. The CDR3 loop spans 14 amino acids. Germline assignment: CDR1 MNHNS and CDR2 SASEGT.

The CDR3 region is CASGGHTGELFF. The DNA of the CDR3 is TGTGCCAGCGGGGGACACACCGGGGAGCTGTTTTTT. The chain is built from TRBV5-6 and TRBJ2-2; the D call may be TRBD1 or TRBD2 (5 bases each). CDR1 SGHDT and CDR2 YYEEEE come from the germline V gene. The V and J ends lost 7 bases and 3 bases respectively, with 7 bases between them. The CDR3 sequence is 12 residues long.

This clonotype was seen a handful of times. CDR3 sequence (DNA): TGCAGTGCTAGAGATTGGACTAGCAGATCCTACAATGAGCAGTTCTTC. Translated: CSARDWTSRSYNEQFF. The chain uses TRBV20-1 and TRBJ2-1; TRBD2 matches 8 bases. Germline CDR1 is DFQATT and CDR2 is SNEGSKA (reference sequence). This CDR3 contains 16 residues. The V segment lost 0 bases and the J segment 1 base; nucleotides outside the gene matches: 5.

This clonotype was picked up many times. The genes are TRBV5-1 and TRBJ2-5, with D possibly TRBD2 on 5 matching bases. V was clipped by 0 bases and J by 1 base, with 7 bases between them. CDR1 SGHRS and CDR2 YFSETQ come from the germline V gene. This CDR3 is 14 amino acids long. CDR3 nucleotide sequence: TGCGCCAGCAGCTTGGCCGGGATCCAAGAGACCCAGTACTTC. The encoded protein is CASSLAGIQETQYF. Full variable domain (missing parts from reference TRBV5-1 and TRBJ2-5): KAGVTQTPRYLIKTRGQQVTLSCSPISGHRSVSWYQQTPGQGLQFLFEYFSETQRNKGNFPGRFSGRQFSNSRSEMNVSTLELGDSALYLCASSLAGIQETQYFGPGTRLLVL.

The chain employs TRBV9 and TRBJ1-4; the D is unclear. Germline CDR1 and CDR2: SGDLS and YYNGEE. Trimming left V 4 bases short and J 0 bases short, with 10 bases between. There are 15 residues in the CDR3. The CDR3 spells CASSLTNTTNEKLFF. For the CDR3, the DNA is TGTGCCAGCAGCTTAACGAACACAACTAATGAAAAACTGTTTTTT.

In this sample, this clonotype turned up a few times. This chain joins TRBV24-1 and TRBJ2-5, with D perhaps matching TRBD2 (7 bases). Germline CDR1 KGHDR, CDR2 SFDVKD. Deletions cut 0 bases from V and 2 bases from J, with 15 bases between. There are 17 residues in the CDR3. The CDR3 spells CATSDLVAGASQETQYF. Here the CDR3 DNA reads TGTGCCACCAGTGATTTGGTGGCGGGGGCCTCACAAGAGACCCAGTACTTC.

This clonotype was detected a few times. The rearrangement links TRBV6-1 to TRBJ2-5, with TRBD1 matching 8 bases. Looked up from germline, CDR1 is MNHNS and CDR2 is SASEGT. With V trimmed by 4 bases and J by 5 bases, 6 bases remained unmatched. The CDR3 is 14 residues long. The CDR3 here is CASSGGQGHETQYF. The CDR3 DNA is TGTGCCAGCAGTGGCGGACAGGGTCATGAGACCCAGTACTTC.

The rearrangement uses TRBV18 and TRBJ2-3, with D perhaps matching TRBD2 (6 bases). V was clipped by 0 bases and J by 4 bases, with 14 bases between them. Germline lookup yields CDR1 KGHSH and CDR2 LQKENI. CDR3 size: 16 residues. The DNA for the CDR3 is TGTGCCAGCTCACCACCGGCGGGACCCTGGCCAGATACGCAGTATTTT. It translates to CASSPPAGPWPDTQYF.

The J gene is TRBJ2-3, the V gene TRBV28, with 8 bases aligning to TRBD1. Per germline, CDR1 MDHEN and CDR2 SYDVKM. V lost 5 bases to trimming and J lost 5 bases; unmatched junction nucleotides: 9. The CDR3 is 15 residues long. CDR3 in amino acids: CASSPRTGSKDTQYF. The DNA for the CDR3 is TGTGCCAGCAGTCCAAGGACAGGGTCGAAAGATACGCAGTATTTT.

The chain couples TRBV20-1 to TRBJ2-3; TRBD2 matches 7 bases. The J segment lost 0 bases and the V segment lost 2 bases, leaving 8 bases of the junction unmatched. The CDR3 extends over 16 amino acids. The germline gives CDR1 DFQATT, CDR2 SNEGSKA (reference sequence). The DNA of the CDR3 is TGCAGTGCTAGACCCCGGGAGCGGGGTAGCACAGATACGCAGTATTTT. This translates into CSARPRERGSTDTQYF.

This clonotype was seen repeatedly, ten times or more. This chain links TRBV28 with TRBJ2-7; perhaps TRBD2 as D (6 bases). Trimming removed 3 bases from V and 3 bases from J, with 9 bases in between. The CDR3 totals 13 residues. CDR1 MDHEN and CDR2 SYDVKM come from the germline V gene. The CDR3 sequence is CASSFGGVYEQYV. The CDR3 DNA reads as TGTGCCAGCAGTTTCGGAGGGGTCTACGAGCAGTACGTC.

The sample holds a few counts of this clonotype. The chain couples TRBV7-9 to TRBJ2-2; no definite D call. The length of the CDR3 is 15 residues. Germline CDR1 is SEHNR and CDR2 is FQNEAQ (reference sequence). The V end was cut by 1 base, the J end by 4 bases, with 10 bases between. The CDR3, as DNA: TGTGCCAGCAGCTTAGTAGTACAAGGCACCGGGGAGCTGTTTTTT. It encodes CASSLVVQGTGELFF.